This is a list of T cell receptor beta chains from one sample in a study of blood T cells in healthy people across ages. Via MiXCR, TCRdb re-called the 5' RACE reads, giving one row per CDR3 protein. The sample records over 300,000 distinct CDR3 sequences, more than 45% being singletons. Source material: blood. These receptors came from a man between 60 and 75 years old in good health. Each CDR3 is given with its conserved first and last residue. The D gene is left open where the match is weak. Clone sizes are given selectively: once, few, many, or a class where the clone is expanded.

abundance	v_gene	j_gene	d_gene	CDR3nt	CDR3aa
once	TRBV24-1	TRBJ2-1	-	TGTGCCACCAGTGACCCGGGGTTCTCCTACAATGAGCAGTTCTTC	CATSDPGFSYNEQFF
many	TRBV20-1	TRBJ2-7	TRBD1	TGCAGTGCTAGAGGACAGGGCGACTACGAGCAGTACTTC	CSARGQGDYEQYF
-	TRBV28	TRBJ2-7	TRBD1	TGTGCCAGCAGCCCAGGGACAGCCCGCTCCTACGAGCAGTACTTC	CASSPGTARSYEQYF
-	TRBV12-3/TRBV12-4	TRBJ2-3	-	TGTGCCAGCAGTTTTGCGGGCTCCCCCAGCGCAGATACGCAGTATTTT	CASSFAGSPSADTQYF
few	TRBV3-1	TRBJ2-1	-	TGTGCCAGCAGCGGAACTGGTCGGGGGCATGAGCAGTTCTTC	CASSGTGRGHEQFF
few	TRBV29-1	TRBJ2-7	-	TGCAGCGTGGCGGGGAGCCTCTACGAGCAGTACTTC	CSVAGSLYEQYF
many	TRBV29-1	TRBJ2-5	-	TGCAGCGTCAGACCCCAAGAGACCCAGTACTTC	CSVRPQETQYF
-	TRBV14	TRBJ2-5	-	TGTGCCAGCAGCGTAGGACAGATCCAAGAGACCCAGTACTTC	CASSVGQIQETQYF
-	TRBV29-1	TRBJ2-1	-	TGCAGCGTTGAAAGGGCAGCCTACAATGAGCAGTTCTTC	CSVERAAYNEQFF
-	TRBV15	TRBJ2-5	TRBD1	TGTGCCACCAGCAGGGACAGGGCGTCGGAGACCCAGTACTTC	CATSRDRASETQYF
-	TRBV2	TRBJ2-5	TRBD2	TGTGCCAGCAGTGGAGCGGGGGGCCTCCAAGAGACCCAGTACTTC	CASSGAGGLQETQYF
-	TRBV12-3/TRBV12-4	TRBJ2-7	-	TGTGCCCGCAGTTTAGACGACGGCTACGAGCAGTACTTC	CARSLDDGYEQYF
-	TRBV4-3	TRBJ2-2	TRBD2	TGCGCCAGCAGCCGACAGACTAGCGGGCGGGCCGGGGAGCTGTTTTTT	CASSRQTSGRAGELFF
-	TRBV27	TRBJ2-3	TRBD2	TGTGCCAGCAGTTTCCGTTTATCTAGCGGGAGATCCACAGAGACGCAGTATTTT	CASSFRLSSGRSTETQYF
-	TRBV10-3	TRBJ2-5	TRBD1	TGTGCCATCAGTACATCCGGGACAGGGGTTTGGCAGACCCAGTACTTC	CAISTSGTGVWQTQYF
few	TRBV29-1	TRBJ1-2	-	TGCAGCGTTGAACGTCAGCCCCCAATCCCTCAAACTCCCTATGGCTACACCTTC	CSVERQPPIPQTPYGYTF
-	TRBV15	TRBJ2-2	-	TGTGCCACCAGCACCTACACCGGGGAGCTGTTTTTT	CATSTYTGELFF
once	TRBV3-1	TRBJ2-7	-	TGTGCCAGCAGCCAAGGGGCGACTAGACCTTACGAGCAGTACTTC	CASSQGATRPYEQYF
-	TRBV14	TRBJ2-6	-	TGTGCCAGCAGCCCTAGGGCAGGGAAAATCTCTGGGGCCAACGTCCTGACTTTC	CASSPRAGKISGANVLTF
few	TRBV2	TRBJ2-4	TRBD2	TGTGCCAGCAGTCCGACTAGCGGGGGGGCCGGAAACATTCAGTACTTC	CASSPTSGGAGNIQYF
few	TRBV30	TRBJ2-7	TRBD1	TGTGCCTGGAGTGCCTACAGGGGGCGGGAGCAGTACTTC	CAWSAYRGREQYF
-	TRBV7-2	TRBJ1-5	TRBD1	TGTGCCACCGGGACAGGGTACAATCAGCCCCAGCATTTT	CATGTGYNQPQHF
-	TRBV20-1	TRBJ2-5	TRBD2	TGCAGTGCTAGAGAAAGCCCTAGCGGGGGAAACTCTAGGACCCAGTACTTC	CSARESPSGGNSRTQYF
few	TRBV7-9	TRBJ2-7	-	TGTGCCAGCAGCCCACAGGCTACCGAGCAGTACTTC	CASSPQATEQYF
-	TRBV20-1	TRBJ2-1	-	TGCAGTGCTAAACTACAGGTTTACAATGAGCAGTTCTTC	CSAKLQVYNEQFF
-	TRBV2	TRBJ2-5	TRBD1	TGTGCCAGCAGTTGGACCGGGACAGGGGTACGAGAGACCCAGTACTTC	CASSWTGTGVRETQYF
-	TRBV5-8	TRBJ1-2	TRBD1	TGTGCCAGCAGCCGAAGGGGGCCCTATGGCTACACCTTC	CASSRRGPYGYTF
-	TRBV6-1	TRBJ2-1	-	TGTGCCAGCAGTGAAAGAACGGGGGGCTCCCACAATGAGCAGTTCTTC	CASSERTGGSHNEQFF
-	TRBV28	TRBJ1-1	-	TGTGCCAGCAGTTCGGACGGACAGAACACTGAAGCTTTCTTT	CASSSDGQNTEAFF
few	TRBV5-1	TRBJ2-5	-	TGCGCCAGCAGCTTGTCCGGGACCGGAGAGACCCAGTACTTC	CASSLSGTGETQYF
few	TRBV20-1	TRBJ1-2	-	TGCAGTGCTCGGCGAGAGACAGCGCTGGAAGGCTACACCTTC	CSARRETALEGYTF
-	TRBV3-1	TRBJ2-3	TRBD2	TGTGCCAGCAGCCTGACTAGCGGGGTCAGCACAGATACGCAGTATTTT	CASSLTSGVSTDTQYF
many	TRBV5-1	TRBJ2-5	-	TGCGCCAGCAGCCTGGGACAAGAGAAGGCCCAGTACTTC	CASSLGQEKAQYF
-	TRBV29-1	TRBJ2-1	-	TGCAGCGTTGACCCCCTACGACTCGGTGAGCAGTTCTTC	CSVDPLRLGEQFF
many	TRBV11-2	TRBJ2-1	-	TGTGCCAGCACCCTCCGTACCAATGAGCAGTTCTTC	CASTLRTNEQFF
-	TRBV5-1	TRBJ2-1	-	TGCGCCAGCAGCTGGAACGGGAGAGGGGATGAGCAGTTCTTC	CASSWNGRGDEQFF
-	TRBV7-2	TRBJ2-1	-	TGTGCCAGCAGCTTAGAGGGGCAGGTCTCAGGTGAGCAGTTCTTC	CASSLEGQVSGEQFF
-	TRBV12-3/TRBV12-4	TRBJ2-7	TRBD2	TGTGCCAGCAGTTTAACTTCCCCTAGCGGGGCCTACAATGAGCAGTACTTC	CASSLTSPSGAYNEQYF
few	TRBV6-5	TRBJ2-5	TRBD1	TGTGCCAGCAGCCGGGACAGGGGGCCGACAGAGACCCAGTACTTC	CASSRDRGPTETQYF
-	TRBV7-9	TRBJ2-5	-	TGTGCCAGCAGCTTAGTCTCAGACCAAGAGACCCAGTACTTC	CASSLVSDQETQYF
few	TRBV6-2/TRBV6-3	TRBJ2-1	-	TGTGCCAGCAATGGCCCAGCGAGGTACAATGAGCAGTTCTTC	CASNGPARYNEQFF
-	TRBV5-5	TRBJ2-3	-	TGTGCCAGCGGCACAGGGAAAAGCACAGATACGCAGTATTTT	CASGTGKSTDTQYF
-	TRBV9	TRBJ2-5	TRBD2	TGTGCCAGCTCTTATAGCGGGGTACGAGAGACCCAGTACTTC	CASSYSGVRETQYF
few	TRBV28	TRBJ2-4	-	TGTGCCAGCAGTCCCTTTATGGAAGCCAAAAACATTCAGTACTTC	CASSPFMEAKNIQYF
-	TRBV9	TRBJ1-1	-	TGTGCCAGCAGCGTATCTGGCGGCGGAAAAACTGAAGCTTTCTTT	CASSVSGGGKTEAFF
many	TRBV20-1	TRBJ2-3	-	TGCAGTGTGCGGGGCAAGTTAGCGGAAAGCACAGATACGCAGTATTTT	CSVRGKLAESTDTQYF
-	TRBV29-1	TRBJ2-3	TRBD2	TGCAGCGTTGCAGCGGGGGGTGACGGGGATACGCAGTATTTT	CSVAAGGDGDTQYF
few	TRBV7-2	TRBJ2-1	-	TGTGCCAGCAGCTTAAAGAATTCGGTCGGTGAGCAGTTCTTC	CASSLKNSVGEQFF
few	TRBV3-1	TRBJ2-3	-	TGTGCCAGCAGCCAACCTCGGACGGGGAGAGGTACAGATACGCAGTATTTT	CASSQPRTGRGTDTQYF
once	TRBV12-3/TRBV12-4	TRBJ2-2	-	TGTGCCAGCAGTTTACAGAACCTGAACACCGGGGAGCTGTTTTTT	CASSLQNLNTGELFF